The rows below give T cell receptor beta chains drawn from one sample of a study of cytomegalovirus exposure and HLA in healthy donors. Sequencing was performed with immunoSEQ multiplex PCR; in TCRdb, only in-frame clones are kept and a portion is missing. The data hold 100,000 or so clones, with 55% to 75% observed a single time. Sequenced: PBMCs. The receptor source for this set is a young man in good health and CMV-seropositive. Each CDR3 is given without its conserved first and last residue. The D gene is left open where the match is weak.

>TRBV6-5|-|TRBJ2-2
ASRASGDTGELF
>TRBV5-1|TRBD1|TRBJ2-7
ASSRGQGDEQY
>TRBV10-1|TRBD1|TRBJ2-7
ASKERDRISYEQY
>TRBV10-1|TRBD1|TRBJ2-3
ASSESPGTGGRDTQY
>TRBV6-5|-|TRBJ1-1
ASSLHRLNTEAF
>TRBV4-2|-|TRBJ1-1
ASSQLPRMAGAIFGSTEAF
>TRBV9|TRBD1|TRBJ1-5
ASSFTGGEPQH
>TRBV6-1|-|TRBJ1-4
ASSERGGMEKLF
>TRBV6-5|-|TRBJ1-1
ASGDQGGSTEAF
>TRBV11-3|-|TRBJ1-1
ASSSDGQNTEAF
>TRBV6-1|-|TRBJ1-6
ASSERGGRDNSPLH
>TRBV10-3|-|TRBJ2-7
ASSGDISSSYEQY
>TRBV7-2|-|TRBJ2-3
ASSLQGGQGTQY
>TRBV27|TRBD2|TRBJ2-2
ASSLGGGTGELF
>TRBV4-2|-|TRBJ1-1
ASSQDDSMNTEAF
>TRBV9|TRBD2|TRBJ2-1
ASSVGTSGGAYNEQF
>TRBV6-1|-|TRBJ2-2
ASSPQYTEELF
>TRBV6-1|TRBD2|TRBJ2-1
ASGLAGGREQF
>TRBV6-5|TRBD1|TRBJ1-2
ASSSGQAGRGYT
>TRBV20-1|-|TRBJ2-3
SARLADTQY
>TRBV29-1|-|TRBJ1-6
SVAHGRDSPLH
>TRBV11-2|-|TRBJ2-3
ASSLAGVTDTQY
>TRBV4-1|-|TRBJ1-1
ASSPYVWGDTEAF
>TRBV25-1|-|TRBJ2-3
ASSVDQGDTQY
>TRBV11-3|-|TRBJ1-2
ASSAGRTLYGYT
>TRBV27|TRBD1|TRBJ2-5
ASSYVSGTGDGETQY
>TRBV5-4|-|TRBJ1-3
ASSRKGVGNTIY
>TRBV6-5|-|TRBJ1-1
ASSYGSRVANTEAF
>TRBV9|TRBD2|TRBJ2-3
ASSERGAWLDTQY
>TRBV7-9|-|TRBJ2-3
ASSLGQGTDTQY
>TRBV27|TRBD2|TRBJ2-3
ASSLYASGAEADTQY
>TRBV9|-|TRBJ1-1
ASSVAGTSTEAF
>TRBV2|-|TRBJ2-2
ASKRLRTGELF
>TRBV11-3|-|TRBJ2-1
ASSLDITVREQF
>TRBV19|-|TRBJ2-2
ASSPSWGAGELF
>TRBV7-9|-|TRBJ1-2
ASSLDGYGYT
>TRBV28|TRBD2|TRBJ2-3
ASSLWGGGNLDTQY
>TRBV4-1|-|TRBJ2-5
ASSQGKEYQETQY
>TRBV10-3|-|TRBJ2-5
AISTRGGIQETQY
>TRBV18|-|TRBJ2-3
ASSPMTDTQY
>TRBV4-1|-|TRBJ1-4
ASSQWGRVVNEKLF
>TRBV14|TRBD1|TRBJ1-2
ASSTRDRGGWGYT
>TRBV29-1|-|TRBJ2-1
SVLTYQGNEQF
>TRBV10-2|-|TRBJ2-2
ASSKQGNTGELF
>TRBV19|-|TRBJ1-1
ASSIKGDTEAF
>TRBV19|-|TRBJ1-5
ATADGGKDQPQH
>TRBV9|TRBD2|TRBJ2-5
ASSVGASGSLGETQY
>TRBV5-1|-|TRBJ2-3
ASSYRVDGTDTQY
>TRBV7-9|TRBD1|TRBJ2-1
ASTPPASGTGEQF
>TRBV11-1|TRBD1|TRBJ2-3
ASSLVGTGANTDTQY
>TRBV25-1|-|TRBJ2-7
ASSEQGQGGEQY
>TRBV2|TRBD2|TRBJ2-3
ASSFGLAADTQY
>TRBV5-1|-|TRBJ1-1
ASSLVRGLVDEAF
>TRBV6-5|TRBD1|TRBJ1-2
ASISGTGGYGYT
>TRBV6-5|TRBD1|TRBJ2-2
ASSYQGATTGELF
>TRBV6-5|-|TRBJ2-5
ASSYGQPEETQY